This is a list of T cell receptor beta chains from one sample in a study of tissue T cells after allogeneic stem cell transplantation. Sequencing used immunoSEQ multiplex PCR; TCRdb keeps in-frame clones, though not all of them. The data show 20,000 to 30,000 clones, around 70% seen once. Sequencing was performed on tissue from the ileum, taken at autopsy. The source is a female donor at least 60 years old with lung cancer. Both conserved end residues are part of each CDR3.

CDR3 length	V gene	CDR3 protein
13	TRBV12-3/TRBV12-4	CASSFRGASGYTF
12	TRBV6-2/TRBV6-3	CASSDKYYGYTF
14	TRBV6-5	CASSYSLRLEKLFF
14	TRBV30	CAWSEGSGNSPLHF
12	TRBV29-1	CSVDLVGYGYTF
15	TRBV5-1	CASKSDFQVSYGYTF
15	TRBV9	CASSPRPGGYNEQFF
14	TRBV19	CASSGSLRDEKLFF
14	TRBV27	CASSPRLGAYEQYF
12	TRBV27	CASSWGGDVLTF
16	TRBV18	CASSPRGNGDQETQYF
16	TRBV9	CASSERLARAYNEQFF
15	TRBV5-4	CASSPPGTGANVLTF
15	TRBV4-2	CASSQMEGDLYGYTF
14	TRBV27	CASSLRGRNTEAFF
13	TRBV12-3/TRBV12-4	CASSLTGNYGYTF
12	TRBV12-3/TRBV12-4	CASSLMGYGYTF
15	TRBV27	CASSLMSGGLPEAFF
14	TRBV11-1	CASSLGGTGTEAFF
16	TRBV5-1	CASSRIDTQAGDTQYF
15	TRBV9	CASSVGPGGAYEQYF
12	TRBV7-9	CASSQNNSPLHF
15	TRBV5-1	CASSLGTGAGTEAFF
14	TRBV30	CAWSVGTALHKQYF
12	TRBV2	CASSETRETQYF
16	TRBV23-1	CASGPRVSNLSYEQYF
16	TRBV9	CASSVSVGETNYGYTF
17	TRBV9	CASSVRFYGLGTDTQYF
17	TRBV2	CASSEALLWQPGNTIYF
17	TRBV24-1	CATSARRAGINTGELFF
12	TRBV30	CAWKTGTDTQYF
14	TRBV30	CAWSQGITYNEQFF